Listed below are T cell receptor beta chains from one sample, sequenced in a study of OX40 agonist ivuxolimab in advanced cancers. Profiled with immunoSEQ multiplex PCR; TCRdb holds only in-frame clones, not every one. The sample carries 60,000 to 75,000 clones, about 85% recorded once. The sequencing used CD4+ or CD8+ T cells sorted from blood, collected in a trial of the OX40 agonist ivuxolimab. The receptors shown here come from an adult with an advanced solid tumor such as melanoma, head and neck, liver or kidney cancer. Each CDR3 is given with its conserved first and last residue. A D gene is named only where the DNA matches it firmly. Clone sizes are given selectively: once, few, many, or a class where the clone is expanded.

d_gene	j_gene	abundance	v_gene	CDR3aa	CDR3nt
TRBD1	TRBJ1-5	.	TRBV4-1	CASSQEGQGGNQPQHF	TGCGCCAGCAGCCAAGAGGGACAGGGAGGCAATCAGCCCCAGCATTTT
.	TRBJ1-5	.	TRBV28	CASSLPFSRAGQPQHF	TGTGCCAGCAGTTTACCCTTTTCCAGGGCGGGTCAGCCCCAGCATTTT
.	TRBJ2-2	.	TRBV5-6	CASSLRVIVDTGELFF	TGTGCCAGCAGCTTGAGGGTAATAGTAGACACCGGGGAGCTGTTTTTT
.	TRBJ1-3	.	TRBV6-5	CASSLKGDSGNTIYF	TGTGCCAGCAGTCTCAAAGGAGACTCTGGAAACACCATATATTTT
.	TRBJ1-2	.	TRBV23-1	CAGRGYTF	TGCGCCGGAAGGGGCTACACCTTC
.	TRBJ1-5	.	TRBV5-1	CASSLGIMGQPQHF	TGCGCCAGCTCCCTCGGAATTATGGGACAGCCCCAGCATTTT
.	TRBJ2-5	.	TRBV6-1	CASHVRGSKTQYF	TGTGCCAGCCACGTCCGAGGGTCGAAGACCCAGTACTTC
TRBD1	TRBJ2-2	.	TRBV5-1	CASSLEGQGTGELFF	TGCGCCAGCAGCTTGGAAGGACAGGGGACCGGGGAGCTGTTTTTT
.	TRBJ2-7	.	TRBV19	CASMGREIPGRQYF	TGTGCCAGTATGGGACGGGAAATACCGGGACGGCAGTACTTC
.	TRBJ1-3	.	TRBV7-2	CASTFPVGVSGNTIYF	TGTGCCAGCACCTTCCCCGTGGGAGTCTCTGGAAACACCATATATTTT
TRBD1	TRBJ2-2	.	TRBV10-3	CAISATQDRGYAVGELFF	TGTGCCATCAGCGCCACCCAGGACAGGGGGTATGCGGTCGGGGAGCTGTTTTTT
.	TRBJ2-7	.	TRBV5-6	CASSLGINLEQYF	TGTGCCAGCAGCTTGGGGATCAATCTCGAGCAGTACTTC
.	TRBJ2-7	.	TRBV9	CASSVGAQGTYEQYF	TGTGCCAGCAGCGTAGGGGCCCAGGGAACCTACGAGCAGTACTTC
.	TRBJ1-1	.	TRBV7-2	CASSLGTVKNTEAFF	TGTGCCAGCAGCTTAGGGACGGTCAAGAACACTGAAGCTTTCTTT
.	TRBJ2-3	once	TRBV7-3	CASSQEGRIDTQYF	TGTGCCAGCAGCCAAGAGGGGAGGATTGATACGCAGTATTTT
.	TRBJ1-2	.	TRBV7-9	CASSQQYGYTF	TGTGCCAGCAGCCAGCAGTATGGCTACACCTTC
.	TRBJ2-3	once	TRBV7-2	CASSSNRDTQYF	TGTGCCAGCAGCTCAAATAGGGATACGCAGTATTTT
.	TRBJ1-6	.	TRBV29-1	CSVELLADRRNSPLHF	TGCAGCGTTGAGTTGTTGGCGGACCGAAGAAATTCACCCCTCCACTTT
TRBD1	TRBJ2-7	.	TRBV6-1	CASSWTGTDSYEQYF	TGTGCCAGCAGTTGGACCGGGACAGACTCCTACGAGCAGTACTTC
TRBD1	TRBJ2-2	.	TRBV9	CASSVAGTGLALNTGELFF	TGTGCCAGCAGCGTCGCCGGGACAGGCTTGGCTCTTAACACCGGGGAGCTGTTTTTT
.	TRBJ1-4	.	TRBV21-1	CASSTQTGPKANEKLFF	TGTGCCAGCAGCACCCAAACAGGACCGAAGGCTAATGAAAAACTGTTTTTT
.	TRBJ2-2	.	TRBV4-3	CASSRFAGELFF	TGCGCCAGCAGCAGGTTCGCCGGGGAGCTGTTTTTT
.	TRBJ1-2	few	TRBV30	CACPNERTYGYTF	TGTGCCTGCCCCAATGAGCGTACCTATGGCTACACCTTC
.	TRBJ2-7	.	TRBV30	CAWSGSHEQYF	TGTGCCTGGAGCGGGAGTCACGAGCAGTACTTC
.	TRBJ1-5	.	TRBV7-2	CASSFRDNQPQHF	TGTGCCAGCAGCTTCAGGGACAATCAGCCCCAGCATTTT
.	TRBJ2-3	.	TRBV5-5	CASSLQGSGTDTQYF	TGTGCCAGCAGCTTACAGGGGAGCGGGACAGATACGCAGTATTTT
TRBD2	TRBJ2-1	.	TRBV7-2	CASSSLSGGAVGEQFF	TGTGCCAGCAGCTCCCTTAGCGGGGGGGCGGTTGGTGAGCAGTTCTTC
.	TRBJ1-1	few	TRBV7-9	CASTPSTEAFF	TGTGCCAGCACCCCAAGTACTGAAGCTTTCTTT
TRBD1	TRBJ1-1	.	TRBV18	CASSPSTGGTEAFF	TGTGCCAGCTCACCAAGCACAGGGGGCACTGAAGCTTTCTTT
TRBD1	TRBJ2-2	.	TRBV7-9	CASSLDRGTGELFF	TGTGCCAGCAGCTTAGACAGGGGGACCGGGGAGCTGTTTTTT
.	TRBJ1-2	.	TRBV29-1	CSAFSPPRSGYTF	TGCAGCGCGTTCTCCCCCCCCCGGAGTGGCTACACCTTC
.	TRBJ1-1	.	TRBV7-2	CASSRGSFEAFF	TGTGCCAGCAGCCGTGGGAGCTTTGAAGCTTTCTTT
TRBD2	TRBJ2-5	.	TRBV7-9	CASSPGLAGEGETQYF	TGTGCCAGCAGCCCGGGACTAGCGGGGGAAGGTGAGACCCAGTACTTC
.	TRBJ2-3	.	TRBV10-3	CAISESETDTQYF	TGTGCCATCAGTGAATCCGAAACAGATACGCAGTATTTT
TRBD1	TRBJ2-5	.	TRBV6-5	CASRRQGAGGETQYF	TGTGCCAGCAGGAGACAGGGGGCAGGGGGAGAGACCCAGTACTTC
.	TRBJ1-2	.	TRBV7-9	CASSQVRRGESYGYTF	TGTGCCAGCAGTCAAGTCCGAAGAGGGGAGAGCTATGGCTACACCTTC
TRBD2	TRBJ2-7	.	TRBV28	CASSTSGGAGYEQYF	TGTGCCAGCAGCACTAGCGGGGGGGCTGGGTACGAGCAGTACTTC
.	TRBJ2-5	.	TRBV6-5	CASSYGGAGETQYF	TGTGCCAGCAGTTACGGGGGGGCTGGAGAGACCCAGTACTTC
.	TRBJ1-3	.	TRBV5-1	CASSLTSGTRQFSGNTIYF	TGCGCCAGCAGCTTAACCTCCGGGACACGTCAATTCTCTGGAAACACCATATATTTT
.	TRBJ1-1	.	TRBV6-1	CASIRYTEAFF	TGTGCCAGCATCCGGTACACTGAAGCTTTCTTT
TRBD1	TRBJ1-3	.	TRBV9	CASSVGGTGGNTIYF	TGTGCCAGCAGCGTAGGAGGGACAGGGGGAAACACCATATATTTT
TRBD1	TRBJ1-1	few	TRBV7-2	CASSRGGQANTEAFF	TGTGCCAGCAGCCGAGGGGGACAGGCGAACACTGAAGCTTTCTTT
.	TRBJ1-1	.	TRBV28	CASSLRGTEAFF	TGTGCCAGCAGCCTCAGGGGAACTGAAGCTTTCTTT
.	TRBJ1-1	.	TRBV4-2	CASSQGRLNTEAFF	TGTGCCAGCAGCCAAGGGCGATTGAACACTGAAGCTTTCTTT
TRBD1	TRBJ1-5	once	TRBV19	CASREYSTGSSNQPQHF	TGTGCCAGTAGGGAATACTCGACAGGGAGTAGCAATCAGCCCCAGCATTTT
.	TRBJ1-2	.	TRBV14	CASSPTRASGYTF	TGTGCCAGCAGCCCAACCAGAGCAAGCGGCTACACCTTC
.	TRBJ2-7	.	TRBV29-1	CSVLKLGYEQYF	TGCAGCGTTCTAAAATTGGGGTACGAGCAGTACTTC
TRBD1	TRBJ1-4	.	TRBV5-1	CASSFYGTENEKLFF	TGCGCCAGCAGCTTTTACGGGACAGAAAACGAAAAACTGTTTTTT
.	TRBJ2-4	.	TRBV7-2	CASSLERGRANIQYF	TGTGCCAGCAGCTTAGAACGGGGTCGGGCAAACATTCAGTACTTC
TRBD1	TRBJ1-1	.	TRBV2	CASRFTGVNTEAFF	TGTGCCAGCAGGTTTACAGGGGTGAACACTGAAGCTTTCTTT
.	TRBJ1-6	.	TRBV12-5	CASVQLGAPLHF	TGTGCTAGCGTACAACTTGGGGCACCCCTCCACTTT
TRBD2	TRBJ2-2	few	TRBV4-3	CASSQLAGGYTGELFF	TGCGCCAGCAGCCAACTAGCGGGGGGTTACACCGGGGAGCTGTTTTTT
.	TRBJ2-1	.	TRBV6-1	CAIQWRGVSYNEQFF	TGTGCCATCCAGTGGAGGGGAGTGTCCTACAATGAGCAGTTCTTC
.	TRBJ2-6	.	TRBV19	CASSDRQQGSGANVLTF	TGTGCCAGTAGTGACCGACAACAGGGCTCTGGGGCCAACGTCCTGACTTTC